These 24 T cell receptor beta chains were all obtained from the same sample, sequenced in a study of cytomegalovirus exposure and HLA in healthy donors. Both 60 Vbeta primers and 13 Jbeta primers went into the PCR. TCRdb's table, derived via immunoSEQ multiplex PCR, lists solely in-frame clones and lacks some. The table lists fewer than 200,000 clones, approximately 80% of them singletons, with about 0.77% in the top ten. The source material was PBMCs. Receptors originate from a woman younger than 30 in good health and CMV-seronegative.

The rearrangement uses TRBV6-1 and TRBJ2-5; 12 bases agree with TRBD2. Losses at the gene ends were 5 bases for V and 5 bases for J; bases not matched to a gene: 3. The CDR3 runs 14 residues. Germline V gene lookup returns CDR1 MNHNS and CDR2 SASEGT. CDR3 in amino acids: CASSQLAGGETQYF. The CDR3 DNA is TGTGCCAGCAGTCAACTAGCGGGAGGTGAGACCCAGTACTTC.

V is TRBV28 and J is TRBJ1-1; D gene unclear. The V and J ends lost 7 bases and 6 bases respectively, with 12 bases between them. The CDR3 is 12 amino acids. In germline, CDR1 is MDHEN, CDR2 SYDVKM. CDR3 DNA: TGTGCCAGCACCACAGTGGTGGCTGAAGCTTTCTTT. Its protein product is CASTTVVAEAFF.

Written as DNA, the CDR3 is TGTGCCAGCAGGAAAGAGATACAAGAGACCCAGTACTTC. Translated: CASRKEIQETQYF. The rearrangement joins TRBV28 to TRBJ2-5; D gene unclear. V shed 6 bases and J shed 2 bases, with 10 bases lying between them. The CDR3 spans 13 residues. Germline assignment: CDR1 MDHEN and CDR2 SYDVKM.

The genes are TRBV13 and TRBJ2-5, with D uncertain. The better agreement between TRBJ2-7 and the DNA end casts doubt on the J call. Germline CDR1 and CDR2: PRHDT and FYEKMQ (reference sequence). CDR3 length: 14 amino acids. The CDR3 nucleotides read TGTGCCAGCAGCTTAGTTAGAACTTCCTACGAGCAGTACTTC. Protein sequence: CASSLVRTSYEQYF.

V is TRBV4-2 and J is TRBJ1-3; 8 bases align to TRBD1. Germline CDR1 LGHNA, CDR2 YNFKEQ. The length of the CDR3 is 15 residues. V gave up 0 bases and J gave up 4 bases; unmatched junction bases: 2. CDR3 amino acids: CASSQETGAGNTIYF. In DNA form, the CDR3 reads TGTGCCAGCAGCCAAGAGACAGGGGCGGGAAACACCATATATTTT.

The chain couples TRBV28 to TRBJ2-1; TRBD1 is a possible D gene (6 bases). CDR3 length: 13 amino acids. Trimming cost V 9 bases and J 8 bases, with 17 bases left between them. Germline V lookup: CDR1 MDHEN, CDR2 SYDVKM. CDR3 bases: TGTGCCAGTACAGGGCCGCTAAATCATGAGCAGTTCTTC. It codes for CASTGPLNHEQFF.

The chain is built from TRBV7-6 and TRBJ2-5; 11 bases align to TRBD1. This CDR3 is 17 amino acids long. Germline CDR1 and CDR2: SGHVS and FNYEAQ. The trim removed 4 bases at V and 5 bases at J, leaving 12 bases unmatched. The CDR3 protein is CASSSRGQGAVVETQYF. In DNA, the CDR3 is TGTGCCAGCAGCTCCCGCGGACAGGGGGCTGTCGTTGAGACCCAGTACTTC.

This clone was recorded only once. The J gene is TRBJ1-2, the V gene TRBV7-6, with D possibly being TRBD1 (6 bases). V lost 5 bases and J 4 bases, leaving 14 bases between the germline ends. Germline assignment: CDR1 SGHVS and CDR2 FNYEAQ. This CDR3 comprises 14 residues. The CDR3 DNA is TGTGCCAGCAGCCCAGGGGACGCTAGCTATGGCTACACCTTC. Its protein is CASSPGDASYGYTF.

This clone has a single count. Other nucleotide sequences in the sample specify the same CDR3. The chain links TRBV28 to TRBJ1-1, with D hard to call. V lost 6 bases and J 12 bases, leaving 29 bases between the germline ends. CDR1 is MDHEN, CDR2 SYDVKM, per germline. CDR3 length: 16 residues. DNA for the CDR3: TGTGCCAGCAGCTTAGGGCCGCACCGGGGTACGGGTGAGTCTTTCTTT. Translated, it gives CASSLGPHRGTGESFF.

As concerns this clone: An end of the junction differs from the germline gene, which may be a read error. The chain uses TRBV30 and TRBJ2-2; 11 bases map to TRBD1. CDR3 length equals 13 residues. Germline V gene data show CDR1 as GTSNPN and CDR2 as SVGIG (reference sequence). The CDR3 here is CGLGQGVGGELFF. The CDR3 DNA sequence: TGCGGACTGGGACAGGGGGTGGGCGGGGAGCTGTTTTTT.

The rearrangement uses TRBV4-2 and TRBJ2-3, with TRBD2 matching 7 bases. The CDR3 consists of 17 residues. The germline V gene encodes CDR1 LGHNA and CDR2 YNFKEQ. Germline trimming cut 1 base from V and 2 bases from J; bases unmatched to any gene: 9. This CDR3 reads CASSQGALAVSTDTQYF. The CDR3 DNA sequence: TGTGCCAGCAGCCAAGGGGCGCTAGCGGTTTCCACAGATACGCAGTATTTT.

The chain couples TRBV2 to TRBJ2-1, with no clear D. Germline V CDR1 and CDR2: SNHLY, FYNNEI. V lost 5 bases and J 6 bases, leaving 5 bases between the germline ends. This CDR3 is 11 amino acids long. The CDR3 reads CASSYSNEQFF. The CDR3 DNA follows: TGTGCCAGCAGTTACAGCAATGAGCAGTTCTTC. Full variable domain (rest looked up from reference TRBV2 and TRBJ2-1): EPEVTQTPSHQVTQMGQEVILRCVPISNHLYFYWYRQILGQKVEFLVSFYNNEISEKSEIFDDQFSVERPDGSNFTLKIRSTKLEDSAMYFCASSYSNEQFFGPGTRLTVL.

The chain links TRBV2 to TRBJ2-7; 8 bases are a match to TRBD2. J was trimmed by 8 bases and V by 0 bases; bases with no gene match: 9. Germline lookup yields CDR1 SNHLY and CDR2 FYNNEI. CDR3 size: 15 residues. The CDR3 loop is CASSEALRSGGKQYF. CDR3 bases: TGTGCCAGCAGTGAAGCGCTTCGGAGCGGGGGTAAGCAGTACTTC.

The CDR3 region is CASSSLGSYEQYF. CDR3 in DNA: TGTGCCAGCAGTTCTCTAGGATCCTACGAGCAGTACTTC. This chain connects TRBV6-6 to TRBJ2-7; no firm D call. This CDR3 has 13 amino acids. Trimming removed 4 bases from V and 1 base from J, with 8 bases in between. CDR1 and CDR2 from the germline V gene are MNHNY and SVGAGI (reference sequence).

The chain is built from TRBV28 and TRBJ1-6, with TRBD1 matching 9 bases. The CDR3 loop spans 15 amino acids. Looked up from germline, CDR1 is MDHEN and CDR2 is SYDVKM. V was pared by 7 bases and J by 7 bases, with 8 bases of the junction left unmatched. The CDR3 DNA reads as TGTGCCAGCATTCTCCGGGACAGGGACAATTCACCCCTCCACTTT. As protein: CASILRDRDNSPLHF.

This chain uses TRBV29-1 with TRBJ2-3; 7 bases are a match to TRBD1. There are 13 residues in the CDR3. The ends lost 8 bases at V and 0 bases at J; junction bases unmatched: 5. Germline V gene data show CDR1 as SQVTM and CDR2 as ANQGSEA. The CDR3 reads CSFRTGSTDTQYF. Here the CDR3 DNA reads TGCAGCTTTCGGACAGGAAGCACAGATACGCAGTATTTT.

This clone was observed a single time. The chain combines TRBV4-1 with TRBJ2-5, with D perhaps TRBD2 (6 bases). V was shortened by 1 base and J by 10 bases, with 16 bases between the two germline ends. The length of the CDR3 is 14 residues. Germline V gene lookup returns CDR1 MGHRA and CDR2 YSYEKL. DNA of the CDR3: TGCGCCAGCAGCCAAGGGGGGGATCGAGGAGTCCAGTACTTC. Amino acid sequence: CASSQGGDRGVQYF.

The chain has TRBV18 and TRBJ2-3; TRBD2 might be the D (5 bases). The germline V and J ends were trimmed by 4 bases and 2 bases, with 16 bases remaining between them. This CDR3 has 16 amino acids. Germline V lookup: CDR1 KGHSH, CDR2 LQKENI. CDR3 protein: CASSQILVGATDTQYF. CDR3 nucleotides: TGTGCCAGCTCACAAATACTAGTGGGCGCCACAGATACGCAGTATTTT.

This sequence joins TRBV18 and TRBJ1-1, with TRBD1 identical over 7 bases. Germline loops: CDR1 KGHSH, CDR2 LQKENI. V lost 3 bases and J lost 1; bases outside the gene matches: 5. The CDR3 length is 15 residues. The CDR3 protein is CASSPDRPTNTEAFF. DNA for the CDR3: TGTGCCAGCTCACCGGACAGGCCGACGAACACTGAAGCTTTCTTT.

The chain is built from TRBV5-6 and TRBJ1-2; 9 positions match TRBD1. CDR1 is SGHDT and CDR2 is YYEEEE in the germline V gene. V lost 0 bases, J lost 4 bases, and 13 bases stayed unmatched. The CDR3 spans 18 residues. CDR3 sequence (DNA): TGTGCCAGCAGCTTGGTTGATGCACAGGGGGCGCAAGTCTATGGCTACACCTTC. Its translation is CASSLVDAQGAQVYGYTF.

The CDR3 reads CAWSILKRTDGNYGYTF. CDR3 nucleotides: TGTGCCTGGAGTATACTAAAAAGGACAGACGGAAACTATGGCTACACCTTC. The genes are TRBV30 and TRBJ1-2; maybe TRBD1 (6 bases). The CDR3 has 17 residues. Germline V lookup: CDR1 GTSNPN, CDR2 SVGIG (reference sequence). The V end was cut by 2 bases, the J end by 2 bases, with 21 bases between.

V usage is TRBV28 and J usage is TRBJ1-5; possibly TRBD1 for D (6 bases). CDR1 is MDHEN and CDR2 is SYDVKM in the germline V gene. Trimming pared 1 base from V and 3 bases from J, leaving 13 bases between. The CDR3 covers 16 residues. CDR3 in amino acids: CASSLSPQGPNQPQHF. CDR3 nucleotides: TGTGCCAGCAGTTTATCCCCACAGGGCCCCAATCAGCCCCAGCATTTT. Looking up the rest from reference TRBV28 and TRBJ1-5 gives the full variable domain: DVKVTQSSRYLVKRTGEKVFLECVQDMDHENMFWYRQDPGLGLRLIYFSYDVKMKEKGDIPEGYSVSREKKERFSLILESASTNQTSMYLCASSLSPQGPNQPQHFGDGTRLSIL.

The V and J genes are TRBV10-1 and TRBJ2-1, with TRBD1 as a possible D gene (5 bases). The CDR3 is 15 residues long. V was clipped by 3 bases and J by 6 bases, with 15 bases between them. Per the germline V gene, CDR1 is WNHNN and CDR2 is SYGVQD (reference sequence). The CDR3 DNA reads as TGCGCCAGCAGTGACCCGGCCTTAGGGGCCAATGAGCAGTTCTTC. It encodes CASSDPALGANEQFF.

The rearrangement links TRBV29-1 to TRBJ2-3; no definite D call. The CDR3 has 13 residues. Germline loops: CDR1 SQVTM, CDR2 ANQGSEA. V lost 4 bases, J lost 1 base, and 9 bases lay in between. CDR3 sequence (DNA): TGCAGCGTTGCCGCAGTGGGCACAGATACGCAGTATTTT. Residues: CSVAAVGTDTQYF.